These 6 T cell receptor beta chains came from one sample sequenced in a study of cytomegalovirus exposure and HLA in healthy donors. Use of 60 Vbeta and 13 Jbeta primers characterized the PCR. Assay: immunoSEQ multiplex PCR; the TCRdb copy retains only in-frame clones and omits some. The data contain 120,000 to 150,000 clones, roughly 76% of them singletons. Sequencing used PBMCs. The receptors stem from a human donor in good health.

Here the CDR3 DNA reads TGTGCCAGCAGCGCGGGGGACCTGGGTACCTACAATGAGCAGTTCTTC. This gives the protein CASSAGDLGTYNEQFF. The V and J genes are TRBV9 and TRBJ2-1; TRBD2 might be the D (6 bases). Germline V gives CDR1 SGDLS, CDR2 YYNGEE. There are 16 residues in the CDR3. V shed 3 bases and J shed 2 bases, with 15 bases lying between them.

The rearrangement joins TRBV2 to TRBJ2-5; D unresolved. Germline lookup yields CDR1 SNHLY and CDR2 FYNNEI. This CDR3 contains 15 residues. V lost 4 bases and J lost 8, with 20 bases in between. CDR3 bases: TGTGCCAGCAGTGGGGTCGGGTCGGCTGTCCCAACCCAGTACTTC. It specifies CASSGVGSAVPTQYF.

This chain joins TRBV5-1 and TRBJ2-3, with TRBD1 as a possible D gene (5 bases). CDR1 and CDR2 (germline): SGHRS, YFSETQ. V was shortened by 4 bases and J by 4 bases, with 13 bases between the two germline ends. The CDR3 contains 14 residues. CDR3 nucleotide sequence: TGCGCCAGCAGCGGACAAGGTGGGGCAGATACGCAGTATTTT. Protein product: CASSGQGGADTQYF.

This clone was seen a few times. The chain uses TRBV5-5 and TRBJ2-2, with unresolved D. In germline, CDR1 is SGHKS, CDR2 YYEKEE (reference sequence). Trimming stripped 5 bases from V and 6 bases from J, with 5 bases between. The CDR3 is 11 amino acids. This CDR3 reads CASRIAGELFF. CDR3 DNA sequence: TGTGCCAGCAGAATCGCCGGGGAGCTGTTTTTT.

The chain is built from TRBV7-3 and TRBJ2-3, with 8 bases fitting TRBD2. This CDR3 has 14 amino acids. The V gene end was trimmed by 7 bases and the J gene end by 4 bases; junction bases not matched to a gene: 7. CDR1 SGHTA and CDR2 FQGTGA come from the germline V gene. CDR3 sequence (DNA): TGTGCCAGCAACTCCGGGGGGGTTGCAGATACGCAGTATTTT. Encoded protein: CASNSGGVADTQYF. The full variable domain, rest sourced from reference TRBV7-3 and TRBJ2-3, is GAGVSQTPSNKVTEKGKYVELRCDPISGHTALYWYRQSLGQGPEFLIYFQGTGAADDSGLPNDRFFAVRPEGSVSTLKIQRTERGDSAVYLCASNSGGVADTQYFGPGTRLTVL.

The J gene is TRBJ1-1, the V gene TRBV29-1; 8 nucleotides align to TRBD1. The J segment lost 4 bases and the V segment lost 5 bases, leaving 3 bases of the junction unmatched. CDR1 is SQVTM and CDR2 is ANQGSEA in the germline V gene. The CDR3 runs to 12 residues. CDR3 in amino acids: CSVRTGGTEAFF. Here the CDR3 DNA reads TGCAGCGTTCGTACAGGGGGCACTGAAGCTTTCTTT.